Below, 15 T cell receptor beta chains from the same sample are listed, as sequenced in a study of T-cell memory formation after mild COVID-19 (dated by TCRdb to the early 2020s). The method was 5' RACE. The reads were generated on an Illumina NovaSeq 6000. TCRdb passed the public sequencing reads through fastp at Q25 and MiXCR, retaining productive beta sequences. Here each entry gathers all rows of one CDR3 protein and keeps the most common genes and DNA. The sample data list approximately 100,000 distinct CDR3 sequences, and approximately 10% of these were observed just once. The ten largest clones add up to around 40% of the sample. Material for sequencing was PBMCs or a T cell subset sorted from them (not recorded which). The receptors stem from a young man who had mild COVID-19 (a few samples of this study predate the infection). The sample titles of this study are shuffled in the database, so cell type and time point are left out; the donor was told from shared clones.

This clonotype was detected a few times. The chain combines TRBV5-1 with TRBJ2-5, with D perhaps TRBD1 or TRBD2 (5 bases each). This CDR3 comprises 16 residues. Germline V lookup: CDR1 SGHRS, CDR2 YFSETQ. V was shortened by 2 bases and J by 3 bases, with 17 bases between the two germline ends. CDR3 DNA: TGCGCCAGCAGCTTCACTACGGGACGTAGTAAAGAGACCCAGTACTTC. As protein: CASSFTTGRSKETQYF.

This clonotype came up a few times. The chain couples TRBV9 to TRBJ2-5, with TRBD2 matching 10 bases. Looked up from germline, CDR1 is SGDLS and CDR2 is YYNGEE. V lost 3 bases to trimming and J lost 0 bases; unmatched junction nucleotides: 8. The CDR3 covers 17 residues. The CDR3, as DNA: TGTGCCAGCAGCGCCAGGACGACTAGCGGGTACCAAGAGACCCAGTACTTC. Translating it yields CASSARTTSGYQETQYF.

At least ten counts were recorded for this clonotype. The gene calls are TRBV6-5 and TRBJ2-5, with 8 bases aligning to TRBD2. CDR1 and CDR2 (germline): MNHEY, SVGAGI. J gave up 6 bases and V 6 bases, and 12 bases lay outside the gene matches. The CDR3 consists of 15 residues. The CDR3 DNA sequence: TGTGCCAGCAGCCCCGGGGCGGGGGGTTCGAAGACCCAGTACTTC. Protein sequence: CASSPGAGGSKTQYF.

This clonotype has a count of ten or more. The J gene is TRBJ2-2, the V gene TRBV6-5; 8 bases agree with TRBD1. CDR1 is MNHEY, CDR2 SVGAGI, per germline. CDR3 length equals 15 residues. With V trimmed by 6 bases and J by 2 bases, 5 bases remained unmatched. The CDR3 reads CASRADRGNTGELFF. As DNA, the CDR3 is TGTGCCAGCAGAGCAGACAGGGGAAACACCGGGGAGCTGTTTTTT.

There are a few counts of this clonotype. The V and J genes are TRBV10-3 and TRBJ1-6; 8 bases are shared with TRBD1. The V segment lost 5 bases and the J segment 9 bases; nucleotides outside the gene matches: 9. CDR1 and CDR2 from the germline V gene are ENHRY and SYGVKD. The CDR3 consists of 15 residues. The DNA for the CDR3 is TGTGCCATCAGTAAGACAGGGGAAGTAGGTTCACCCCTCCACTTT. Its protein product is CAISKTGEVGSPLHF.

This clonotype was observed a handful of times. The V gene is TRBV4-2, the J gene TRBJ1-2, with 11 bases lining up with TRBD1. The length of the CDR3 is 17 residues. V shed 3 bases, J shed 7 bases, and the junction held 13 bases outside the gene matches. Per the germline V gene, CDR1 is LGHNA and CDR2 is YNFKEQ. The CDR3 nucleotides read TGTGCCAGCAGCCACTCACACGAATCCGGGACAGGGGGTGGCTACACCTTC. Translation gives CASSHSHESGTGGGYTF.

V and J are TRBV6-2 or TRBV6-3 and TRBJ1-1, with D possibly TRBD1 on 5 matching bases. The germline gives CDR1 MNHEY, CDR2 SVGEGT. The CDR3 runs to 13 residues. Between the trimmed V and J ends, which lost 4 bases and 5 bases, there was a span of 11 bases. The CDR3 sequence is CASSSGRVTEAFF. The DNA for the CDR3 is TGTGCCAGCAGTTCAGGGCGGGTAACTGAAGCTTTCTTT.

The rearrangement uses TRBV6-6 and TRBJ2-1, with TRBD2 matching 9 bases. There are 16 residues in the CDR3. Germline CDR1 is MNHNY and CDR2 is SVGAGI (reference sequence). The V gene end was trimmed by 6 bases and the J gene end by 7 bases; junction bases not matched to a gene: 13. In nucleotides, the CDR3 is TGTGCCAGCAGACTGGGACTAGCAAGGTCTACGAATGAGCAGTTCTTC. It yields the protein CASRLGLARSTNEQFF.

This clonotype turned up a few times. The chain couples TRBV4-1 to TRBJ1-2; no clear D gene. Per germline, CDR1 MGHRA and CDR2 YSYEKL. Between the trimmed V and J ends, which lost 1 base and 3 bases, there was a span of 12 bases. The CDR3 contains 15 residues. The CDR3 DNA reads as TGCGCCAGCAGCCAAGCAGACGGGCGGGACTATGGCTACACCTTC. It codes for CASSQADGRDYGYTF.

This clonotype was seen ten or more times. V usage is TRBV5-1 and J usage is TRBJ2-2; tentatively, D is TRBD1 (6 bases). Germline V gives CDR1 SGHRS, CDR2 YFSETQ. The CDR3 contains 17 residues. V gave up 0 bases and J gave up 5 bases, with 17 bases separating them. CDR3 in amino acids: CASSLADSVLGTGELFF. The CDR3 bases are TGCGCCAGCAGCTTGGCGGACAGCGTCTTGGGAACCGGGGAGCTGTTTTTT.

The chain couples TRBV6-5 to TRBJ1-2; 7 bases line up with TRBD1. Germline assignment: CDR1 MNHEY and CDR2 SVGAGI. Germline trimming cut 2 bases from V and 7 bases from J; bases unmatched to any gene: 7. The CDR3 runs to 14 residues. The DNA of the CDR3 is TGTGCCAGCAGTTACGCCGGGACAGCGGCTGGCTACACCTTC. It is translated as CASSYAGTAAGYTF.

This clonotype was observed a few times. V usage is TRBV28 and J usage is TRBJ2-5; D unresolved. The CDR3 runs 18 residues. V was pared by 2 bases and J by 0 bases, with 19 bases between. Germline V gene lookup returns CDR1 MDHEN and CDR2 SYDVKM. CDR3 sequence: CASSLSVSDVGYQETQYF. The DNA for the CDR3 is TGTGCCAGCAGTTTAAGTGTTTCGGACGTCGGTTACCAAGAGACCCAGTACTTC.

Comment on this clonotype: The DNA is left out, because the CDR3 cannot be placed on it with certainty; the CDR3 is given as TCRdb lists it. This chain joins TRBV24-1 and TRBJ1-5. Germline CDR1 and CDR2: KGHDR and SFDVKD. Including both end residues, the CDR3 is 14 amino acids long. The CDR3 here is CATSVPASNQPQHF.

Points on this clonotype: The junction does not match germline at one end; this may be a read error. As DNA, the CDR3 is TGTGACAGCAGCCAGACCTACGAGCAGTACTTC. Its translation: CDSSQTYEQYF. This chain uses TRBV12-3 or TRBV12-4 with TRBJ2-7; D is uncertain. CDR3 length: 11 residues.

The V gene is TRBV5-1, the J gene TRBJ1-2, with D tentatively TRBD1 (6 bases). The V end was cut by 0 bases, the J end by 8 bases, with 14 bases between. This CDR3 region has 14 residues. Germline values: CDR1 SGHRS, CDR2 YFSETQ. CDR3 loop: CASSLAGELDGYTF. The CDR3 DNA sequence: TGCGCCAGCAGCTTGGCAGGGGAACTTGACGGCTACACCTTC.